Sequencing of this T cell receptor beta chain was carried out in a study of T cell responses to AZD1222 COVID-19 vaccine. About the study: Second-dose schedules of about 4 or about 12 weeks were combined.

On this clone itself: The antigen is not known.

Only in-frame clones appear in the TCRdb table, and some are missing; sequencing was by immunoSEQ multiplex PCR. The data contain around 95,000 clones, roughly 90% of them seen just once; the ten biggest clones take up roughly 2.7%. Findings and limits, study-wide: Clonal diversity was possibly underestimated, and the donors were mostly white British, with more females. Regions left unmutated in variants are reportedly the target of nearly half of spike-specific TCRs. Only six people who got AZD1222 tested seropositive at baseline.

The ends were cut back, 5 bases at V and 7 bases at J, with 12 bases in the middle. The CDR3 totals 12 residues. Germline CDR1 PRHDT, CDR2 FYEKMQ (reference sequence). This chain links TRBV13 with TRBJ2-7; TRBD1 might be the D (5 bases). The sample here was peripheral blood, taken on day 0 of AZD1222 vaccination. The sequence derives from an adult in good health. For the CDR3, the DNA is TGTGCCAGCAGCGCAGAAAGGGGAGAGCAGTACTTC. Protein: CASSAERGEQYF.